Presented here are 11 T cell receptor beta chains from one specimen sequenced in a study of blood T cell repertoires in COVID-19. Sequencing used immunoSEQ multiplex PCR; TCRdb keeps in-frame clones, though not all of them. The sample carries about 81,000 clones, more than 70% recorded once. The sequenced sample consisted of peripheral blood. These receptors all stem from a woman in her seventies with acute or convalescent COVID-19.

DNA for the CDR3: TGTGCCAGCAGCCGACAGGCCCAAGGGGAGCAGTACGTC. Encoded protein: CASSRQAQGEQYV. The gene calls are TRBV5-5 and TRBJ2-7, with D possibly being TRBD1 (6 bases). Germline CDR1 reads SGHKS; CDR2 reads YYEKEE (reference sequence). The CDR3 has 13 amino acids. The germline V and J ends were trimmed by 4 bases and 7 bases, with 15 bases remaining between them.

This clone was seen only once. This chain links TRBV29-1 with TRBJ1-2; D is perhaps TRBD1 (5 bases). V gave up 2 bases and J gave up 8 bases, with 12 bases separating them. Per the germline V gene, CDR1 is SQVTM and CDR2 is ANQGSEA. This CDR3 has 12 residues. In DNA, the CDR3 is TGCAGCGTTGAATTAGGGGTTCGGGGCTACACCTTC. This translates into CSVELGVRGYTF.

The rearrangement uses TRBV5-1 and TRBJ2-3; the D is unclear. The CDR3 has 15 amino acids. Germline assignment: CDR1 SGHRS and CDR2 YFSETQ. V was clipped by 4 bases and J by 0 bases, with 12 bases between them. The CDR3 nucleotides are TGCGCCAGCAGCCTCGTACAACCGAGCACAGATACGCAGTATTTT. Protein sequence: CASSLVQPSTDTQYF.

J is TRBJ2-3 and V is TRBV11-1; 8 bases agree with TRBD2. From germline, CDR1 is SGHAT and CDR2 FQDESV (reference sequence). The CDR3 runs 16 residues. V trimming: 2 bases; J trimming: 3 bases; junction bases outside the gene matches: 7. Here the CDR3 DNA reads TGTGCCAGCAGCTTATTAACTGCGGGGGGTACAGATACGCAGTATTTT. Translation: CASSLLTAGGTDTQYF.

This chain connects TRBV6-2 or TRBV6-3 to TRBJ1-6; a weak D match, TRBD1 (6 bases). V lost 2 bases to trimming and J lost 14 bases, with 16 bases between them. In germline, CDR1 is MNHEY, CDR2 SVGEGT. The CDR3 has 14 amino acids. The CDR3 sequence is CASSYLTGPSALHF. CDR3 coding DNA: TGTGCCAGCAGTTACCTGACAGGCCCGTCGGCCCTCCACTTT.

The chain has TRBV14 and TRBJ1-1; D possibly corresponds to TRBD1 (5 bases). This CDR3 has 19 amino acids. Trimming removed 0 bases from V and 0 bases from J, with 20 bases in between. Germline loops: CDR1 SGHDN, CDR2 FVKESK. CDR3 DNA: TGTGCCAGCAGCCAAGAAAGAAAAGTGGGACTAAGACTGAACACTGAAGCTTTCTTT. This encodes CASSQERKVGLRLNTEAFF.

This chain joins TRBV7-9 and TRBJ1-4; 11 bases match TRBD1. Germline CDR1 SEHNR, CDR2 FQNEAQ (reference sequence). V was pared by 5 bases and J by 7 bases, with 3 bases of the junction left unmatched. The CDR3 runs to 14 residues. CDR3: CASSGTGGREKLFF. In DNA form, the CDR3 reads TGTGCCAGCAGCGGGACAGGGGGACGTGAAAAACTGTTTTTT.

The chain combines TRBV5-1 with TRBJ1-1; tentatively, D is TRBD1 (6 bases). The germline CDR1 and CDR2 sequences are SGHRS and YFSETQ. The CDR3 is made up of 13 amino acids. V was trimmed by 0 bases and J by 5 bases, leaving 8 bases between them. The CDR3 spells CASSLGGTTEAFF. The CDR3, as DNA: TGCGCCAGCAGCTTGGGGGGGACAACTGAAGCTTTCTTT.

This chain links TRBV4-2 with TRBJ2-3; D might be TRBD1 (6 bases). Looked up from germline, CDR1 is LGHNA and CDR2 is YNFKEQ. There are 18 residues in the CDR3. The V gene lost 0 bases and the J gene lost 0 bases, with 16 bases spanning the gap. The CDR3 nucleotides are TGTGCCAGCAGCCAAGATAGCAGCGCAGGGGTTAGCACAGATACGCAGTATTTT. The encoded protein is CASSQDSSAGVSTDTQYF.

Written as DNA, the CDR3 is TGTGCCAGCAGTCCTCGTGGAGGAGAAGGTGAGCCCCAGCATTTT. As protein: CASSPRGGEGEPQHF. The chain carries TRBV2 and TRBJ1-5, with D uncertain. Germline V gene data show CDR1 as SNHLY and CDR2 as FYNNEI. This CDR3 contains 15 residues. Between the trimmed V and J ends, which lost 5 bases and 8 bases, there was a span of 19 bases.

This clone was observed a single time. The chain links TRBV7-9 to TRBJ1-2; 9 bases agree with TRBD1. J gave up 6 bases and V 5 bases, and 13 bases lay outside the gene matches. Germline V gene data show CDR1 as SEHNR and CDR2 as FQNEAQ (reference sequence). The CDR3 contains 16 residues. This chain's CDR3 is CASSPLPGQGYHGYTF. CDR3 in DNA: TGTGCCAGCAGCCCCCTTCCGGGACAGGGATATCATGGCTACACCTTC. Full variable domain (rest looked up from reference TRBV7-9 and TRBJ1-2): DTGVSQNPRHKITKRGQNVTFRCDPISEHNRLYWYRQTLGQGPEFLTYFQNEAQLEKSRLLSDRFSAERPKGSFSTLEIQRTEQGDSAMYLCASSPLPGQGYHGYTFGSGTRLTVV.